This TCR beta chain was observed in a study of blood T cell repertoires in COVID-19. On the study more broadly: T cells, B-cell-depleted T cells, or PBMCs supplied cDNA or gDNA.

This clone was found a few times. This CDR3 contains 15 residues. Trimming removed 3 bases at V and 3 bases at J, with 15 bases between. Germline CDR1 DFQATT, CDR2 SNEGSKA (reference sequence). The authors' processing: For nucleated cells, counts were estimated from reference gene primer amplification. Produced via immunoSEQ multiplex PCR; TCRdb's table is partial and in-frame only. V and J calls and clone size are those listed in that table; D and trimming were worked out from the DNA. The table has a few hundred thousand clones, about 90% seen once. This chain joins TRBV20-1 and TRBJ2-1; weak D call: TRBD1 (6 bases). The material sequenced was PBMCs or T cells enriched from blood (not recorded which). The TCR originated in a young woman with acute COVID-19. The chain's CDR3 is CSASLSQGVYNEQFF. As DNA, the CDR3 is TGCAGTGCTAGTTTATCACAGGGCGTCTACAATGAGCAGTTCTTC.